This paragraph covers one T cell receptor (beta chain) sequence. This record comes from a study of blood T cell repertoires in COVID-19. V lost 4 bases and J lost 5, with 9 bases in between. From germline, CDR1 is SGHTA and CDR2 FQGNSA. The length of the CDR3 is 13 residues. Some clones are missing from TCRdb's copy, which holds only in-frame ones; the method was immunoSEQ multiplex PCR. Seen here are nearly 300,000 clones, around 84% observed once, and the top ten hold roughly 1.6%. This chain uses TRBV7-2 with TRBJ1-5, with a weak D call TRBD1 (5 bases). This clonotype was sampled from a human donor with COVID-19, enrolled during active disease. The donor label of this sample is uncertain. The sequenced sample consisted of peripheral blood. The CDR3 spells CASSSSRDQPQHF. CDR3 in DNA: TGTGCCAGCAGCTCGTCCAGGGATCAGCCCCAGCATTTT.